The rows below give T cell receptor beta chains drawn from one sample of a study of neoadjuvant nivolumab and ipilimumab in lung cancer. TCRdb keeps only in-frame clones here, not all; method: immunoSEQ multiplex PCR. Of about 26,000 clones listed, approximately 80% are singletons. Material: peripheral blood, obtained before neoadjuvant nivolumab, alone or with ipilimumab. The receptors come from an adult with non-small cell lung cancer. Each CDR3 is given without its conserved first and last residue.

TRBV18	ASSPPSGNKF
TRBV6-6	ASSPNSGTQY
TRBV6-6	ASRPTDRAGNQPQH
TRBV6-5	ASSSYRGNQPQH
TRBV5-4	ASSFQPGTLDIQY
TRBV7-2	ASSSPPSTDTQY
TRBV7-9	ASRGGTSTDTQY
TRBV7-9	ASSYGGGSGDTQY
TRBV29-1	SVALTQYEQY
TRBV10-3	AIRLAGADTQY
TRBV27	ASSETLIKKEGRSGYT
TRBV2	ASSVQARDTEAF
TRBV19	ASSMTTIGETQY
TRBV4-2	ASSQEAGGTYEQY
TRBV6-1	ASRGQGGSNQPQH
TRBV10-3	AISESTGGFHEQY
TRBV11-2	ASSLGPTNTEAF
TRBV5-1	ASSSPNYGYT
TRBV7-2	ASSLTIQGEEQY
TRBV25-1	ASRLQDSTEAF
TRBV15	ATSGLAGEYDTQY
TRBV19	ASSGLDYEQY
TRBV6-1	ASSPLEGDTGELF
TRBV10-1	ASSDGDRGGYEQY
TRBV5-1	ASSFFSGGMETQY
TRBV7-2	ASSFLSTEAF
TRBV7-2	ASSYTKTTNYGYT
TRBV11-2	ASSLDPVGGGLETQY
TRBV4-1	ASSQAGLGTSSEQF
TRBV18	ASARDGSGNTIY
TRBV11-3	ASSWDVSGSGYT
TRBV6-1	ASSEPLDIQY
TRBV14	ASSRLGVIGEKLF
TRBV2	ASVLELAGSGELF
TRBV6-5	ASSFAGGPPDTQY
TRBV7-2	ASSLERGTSTDTQY
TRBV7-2	ASSFGRNTEAF
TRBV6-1	ASSFAGDLT
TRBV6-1	ASSEVFRNSPLH
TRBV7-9	ASSLTGTSQETQY
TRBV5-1	ASSSGDPGPGELF
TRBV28	ASQGTSGGVEQF
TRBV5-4	ASSSGTGGPYIGYT
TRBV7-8	ASSLDGTSVETQY
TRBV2	ASAPGQTPYEQY
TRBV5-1	ASSLGPGGDTQY
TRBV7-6	ASSPGQGNSGNTIY